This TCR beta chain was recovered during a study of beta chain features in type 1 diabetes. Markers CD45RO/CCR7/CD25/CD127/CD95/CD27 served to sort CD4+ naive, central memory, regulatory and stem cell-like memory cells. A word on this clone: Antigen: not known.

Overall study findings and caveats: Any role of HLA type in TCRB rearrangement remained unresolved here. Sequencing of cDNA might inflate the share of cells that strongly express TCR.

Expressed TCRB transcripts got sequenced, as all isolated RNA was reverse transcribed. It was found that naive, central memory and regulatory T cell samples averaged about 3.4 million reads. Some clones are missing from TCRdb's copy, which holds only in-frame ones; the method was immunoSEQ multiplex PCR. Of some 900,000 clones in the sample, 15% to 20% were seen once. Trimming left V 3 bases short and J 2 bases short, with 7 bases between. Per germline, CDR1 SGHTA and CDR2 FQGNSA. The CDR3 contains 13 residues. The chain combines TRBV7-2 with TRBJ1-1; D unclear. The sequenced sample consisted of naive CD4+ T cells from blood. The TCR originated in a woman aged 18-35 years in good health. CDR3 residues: CASSFQRNTEAFF. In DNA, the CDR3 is TGTGCCAGCAGCTTTCAGAGAAACACTGAAGCTTTCTTT.